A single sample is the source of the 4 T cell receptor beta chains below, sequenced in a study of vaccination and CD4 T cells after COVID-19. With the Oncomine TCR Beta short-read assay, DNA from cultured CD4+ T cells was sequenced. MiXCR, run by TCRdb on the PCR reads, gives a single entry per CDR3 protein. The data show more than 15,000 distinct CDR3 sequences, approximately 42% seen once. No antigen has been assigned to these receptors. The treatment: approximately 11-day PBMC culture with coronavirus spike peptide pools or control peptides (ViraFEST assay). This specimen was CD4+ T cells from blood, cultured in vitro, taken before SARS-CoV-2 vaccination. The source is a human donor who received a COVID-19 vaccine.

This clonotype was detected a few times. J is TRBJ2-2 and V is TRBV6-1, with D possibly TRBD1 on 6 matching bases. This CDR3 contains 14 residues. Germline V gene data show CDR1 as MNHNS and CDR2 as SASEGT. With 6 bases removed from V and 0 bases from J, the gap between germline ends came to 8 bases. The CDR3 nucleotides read TGTGCCAGCAGCGGGACAACGAACACCGGGGAGCTGTTTTTT. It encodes CASSGTTNTGELFF.

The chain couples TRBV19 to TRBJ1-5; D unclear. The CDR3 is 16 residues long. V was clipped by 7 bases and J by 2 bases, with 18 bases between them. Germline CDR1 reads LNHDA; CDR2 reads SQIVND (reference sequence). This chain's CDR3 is CASTPRGAGGNQPQHF. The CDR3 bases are TGTGCCAGTACCCCTCGGGGTGCGGGAGGCAATCAGCCCCAGCATTTT.

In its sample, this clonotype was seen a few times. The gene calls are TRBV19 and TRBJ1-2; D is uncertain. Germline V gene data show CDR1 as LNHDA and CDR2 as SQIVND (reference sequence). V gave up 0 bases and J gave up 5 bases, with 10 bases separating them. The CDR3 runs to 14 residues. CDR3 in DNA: TGTGCCAGTAGTATAGATATTTATGGGTATGGCTACACCTTC. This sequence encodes CASSIDIYGYGYTF.

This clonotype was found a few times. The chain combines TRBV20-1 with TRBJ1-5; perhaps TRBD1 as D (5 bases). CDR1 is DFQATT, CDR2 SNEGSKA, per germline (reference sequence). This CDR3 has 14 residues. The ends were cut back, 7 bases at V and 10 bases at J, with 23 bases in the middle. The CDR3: CSGREGAVRGPQHF. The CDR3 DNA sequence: TGCAGTGGGAGAGAAGGGGCGGTACGTGGTCCCCAGCATTTT.